Reported below is one T cell receptor beta chain. The antigen is not known. These data originate in a study of OX40 agonist ivuxolimab in advanced cancers. Study summary: Among those treated, three patients had partial responses, one with hepatocellular carcinoma and two with cutaneous melanoma. Study-level results: The antigen specificity of the peripheral T cells (those that were expanded) was not determined. Certain nonresponders likewise exhibited a low normalized T-cell clonal expansion. Doses of 0.1 to 3.0 mg/kg were accompanied by clonal expansion of CD4+ and CD8+ blood T cells by week 6.

Method: immunoSEQ multiplex PCR; TCRdb's copy keeps in-frame clones and lacks some. The data show fewer than 65,000 clones, approximately 90% seen once. The CDR3 sequence is 14 residues long. In germline, CDR1 is KGHSH, CDR2 LQKENI. The V end was cut by 3 bases, the J end by 3 bases, with 9 bases between. The source of this sequence is an adult with an advanced solid tumor such as melanoma, head and neck, liver or kidney cancer. This specimen was CD4+ or CD8+ T cells sorted from blood, taken in a trial of the OX40 agonist ivuxolimab. V and J are TRBV18 and TRBJ2-1; no definite D call. CDR3 coding DNA: TGTGCCAGCTCACCGTCGCAGGTCTACAATGAGCAGTTCTTC. It yields the protein CASSPSQVYNEQFF.